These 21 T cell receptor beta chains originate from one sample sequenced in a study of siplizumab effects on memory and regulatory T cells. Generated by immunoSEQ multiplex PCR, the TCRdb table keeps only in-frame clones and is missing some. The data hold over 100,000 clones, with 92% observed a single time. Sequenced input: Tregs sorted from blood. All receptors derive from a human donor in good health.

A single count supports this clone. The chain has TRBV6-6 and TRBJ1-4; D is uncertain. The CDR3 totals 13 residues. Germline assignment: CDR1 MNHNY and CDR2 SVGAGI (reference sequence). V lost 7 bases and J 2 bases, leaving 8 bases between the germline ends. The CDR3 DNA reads TGTGCCAGCATGGGAGACACTAATGAAAAACTGTTTTTT. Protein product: CASMGDTNEKLFF.

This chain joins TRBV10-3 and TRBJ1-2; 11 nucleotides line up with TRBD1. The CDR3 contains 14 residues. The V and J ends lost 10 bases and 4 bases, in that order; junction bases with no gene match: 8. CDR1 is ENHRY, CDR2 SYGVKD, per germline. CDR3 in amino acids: CATRTGGVSYGYTF. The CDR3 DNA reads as TGTGCCACCAGGACAGGGGGCGTTAGCTATGGCTACACCTTC.

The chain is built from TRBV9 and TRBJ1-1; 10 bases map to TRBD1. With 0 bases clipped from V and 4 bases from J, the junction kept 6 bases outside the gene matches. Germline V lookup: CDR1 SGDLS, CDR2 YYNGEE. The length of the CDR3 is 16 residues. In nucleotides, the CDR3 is TGTGCCAGCAGCGTAGGACAGGGGGCGCGGGGCACTGAAGCTTTCTTT. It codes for CASSVGQGARGTEAFF.

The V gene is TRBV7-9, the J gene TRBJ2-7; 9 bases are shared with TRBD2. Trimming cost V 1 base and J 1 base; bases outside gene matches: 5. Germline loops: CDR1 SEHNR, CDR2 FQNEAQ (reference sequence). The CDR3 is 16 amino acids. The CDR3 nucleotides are TGTGCCAGCAGCTTAGGGGGAGCGGGGGGATCCTACGAGCAGTACTTC. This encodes CASSLGGAGGSYEQYF.

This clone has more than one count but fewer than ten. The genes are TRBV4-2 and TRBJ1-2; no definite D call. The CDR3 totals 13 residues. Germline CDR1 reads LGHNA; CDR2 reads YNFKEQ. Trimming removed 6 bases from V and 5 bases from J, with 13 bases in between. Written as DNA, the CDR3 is TGTGCCAGCAGTCCAGGATTCCGGTATGGCTACACCTTC. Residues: CASSPGFRYGYTF.

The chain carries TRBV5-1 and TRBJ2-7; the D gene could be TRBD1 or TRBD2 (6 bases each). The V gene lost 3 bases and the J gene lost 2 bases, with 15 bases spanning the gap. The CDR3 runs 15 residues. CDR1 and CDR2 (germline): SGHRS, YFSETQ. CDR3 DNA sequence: TGCGCCAGCAGCTCCCTAGGGGGGACAACCTACGAGCAGTACTTC. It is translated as CASSSLGGTTYEQYF.

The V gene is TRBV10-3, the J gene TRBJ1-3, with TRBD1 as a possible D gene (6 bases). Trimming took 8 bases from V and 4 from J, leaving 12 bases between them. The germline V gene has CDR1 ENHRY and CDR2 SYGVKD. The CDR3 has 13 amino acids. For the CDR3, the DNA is TGTGCCATCGAGGGGGGTAGAGGAAACACCATATATTTT. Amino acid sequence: CAIEGGRGNTIYF.

As DNA, the CDR3 is TGTGCCAGCAGCCTCTCCGGGACAGACCAAGAGACCCAGTACTTC. Protein sequence: CASSLSGTDQETQYF. V usage is TRBV7-3 and J usage is TRBJ2-5; the match to TRBD1 covers 7 bases. With 5 bases clipped from V and 0 bases from J, the junction kept 6 bases outside the gene matches. CDR3 length: 15 residues. Germline CDR1 reads SGHTA; CDR2 reads FQGTGA.

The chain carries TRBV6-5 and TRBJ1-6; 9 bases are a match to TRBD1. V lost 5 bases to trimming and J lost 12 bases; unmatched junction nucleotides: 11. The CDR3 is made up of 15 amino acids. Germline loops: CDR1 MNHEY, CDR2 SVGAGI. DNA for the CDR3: TGTGCCAGCAGTCCGGGGGGACAGGGTTTTGGACCCCTCCACTTT. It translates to CASSPGGQGFGPLHF.

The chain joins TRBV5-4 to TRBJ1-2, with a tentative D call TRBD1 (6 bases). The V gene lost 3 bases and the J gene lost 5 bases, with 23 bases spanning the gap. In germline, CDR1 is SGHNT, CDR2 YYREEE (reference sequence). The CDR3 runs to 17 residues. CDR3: CASSSPGTPKGSYGYTF. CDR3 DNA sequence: TGTGCCAGCAGCTCCCCCGGGACACCTAAGGGGTCTTATGGCTACACCTTC. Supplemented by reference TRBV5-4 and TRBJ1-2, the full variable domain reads ETGVTQSPTHLIKTRGQQVTLRCSSQSGHNTVSWYQQALGQGPQFIFQYYREEENGRGNFPPRFSGLQFPNYSSELNVNALELDDSALYLCASSSPGTPKGSYGYTFGSGTRLTVV.

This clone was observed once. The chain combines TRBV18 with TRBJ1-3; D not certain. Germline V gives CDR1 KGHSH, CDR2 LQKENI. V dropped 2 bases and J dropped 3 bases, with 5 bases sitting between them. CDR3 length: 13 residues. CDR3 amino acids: CASSPGNGNTIYF. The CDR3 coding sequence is TGTGCCAGCTCACCAGGGAATGGAAACACCATATATTTT.

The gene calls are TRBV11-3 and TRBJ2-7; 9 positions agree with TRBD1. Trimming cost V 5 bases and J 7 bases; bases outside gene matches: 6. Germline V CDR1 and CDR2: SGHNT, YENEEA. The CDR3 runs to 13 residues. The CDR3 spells CASSAGTGREQYF. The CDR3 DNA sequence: TGTGCCAGCAGCGCCGGGACAGGGCGTGAGCAGTACTTC.

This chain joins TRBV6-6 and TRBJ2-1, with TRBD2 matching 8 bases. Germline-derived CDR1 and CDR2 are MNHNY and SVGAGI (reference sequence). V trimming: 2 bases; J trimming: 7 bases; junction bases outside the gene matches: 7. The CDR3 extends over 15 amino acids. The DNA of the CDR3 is TGTGCCAGCAGTTACCTAAGCGGGAGTGGGAATGAGCAGTTCTTC. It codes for CASSYLSGSGNEQFF.

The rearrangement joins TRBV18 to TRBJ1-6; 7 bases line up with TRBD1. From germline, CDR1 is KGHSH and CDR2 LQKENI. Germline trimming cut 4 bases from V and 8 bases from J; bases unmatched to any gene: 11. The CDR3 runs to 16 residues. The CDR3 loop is CASSRMTGSVDSPLHF. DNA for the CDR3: TGTGCCAGCTCACGCATGACAGGGTCGGTGGATTCACCCCTCCACTTT.

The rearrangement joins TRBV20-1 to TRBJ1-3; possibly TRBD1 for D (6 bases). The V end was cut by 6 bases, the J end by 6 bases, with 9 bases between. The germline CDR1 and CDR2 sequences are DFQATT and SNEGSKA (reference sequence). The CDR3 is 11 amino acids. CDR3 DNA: TGCAGTGCCAGGGGCCCAAACACCATATATTTT. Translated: CSARGPNTIYF.

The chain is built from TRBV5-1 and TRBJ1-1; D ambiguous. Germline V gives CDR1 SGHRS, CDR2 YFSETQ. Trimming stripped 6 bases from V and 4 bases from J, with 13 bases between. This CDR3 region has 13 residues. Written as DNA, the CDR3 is TGCGCCAGCAACCCCGGAGCGGCCACTGAAGCTTTCTTT. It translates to CASNPGAATEAFF.

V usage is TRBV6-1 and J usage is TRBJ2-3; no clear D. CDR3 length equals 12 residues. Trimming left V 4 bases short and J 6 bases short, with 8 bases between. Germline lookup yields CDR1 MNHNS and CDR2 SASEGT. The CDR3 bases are TGTGCCAGCAGTGGAACAATTGATACGCAGTATTTT. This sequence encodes CASSGTIDTQYF.

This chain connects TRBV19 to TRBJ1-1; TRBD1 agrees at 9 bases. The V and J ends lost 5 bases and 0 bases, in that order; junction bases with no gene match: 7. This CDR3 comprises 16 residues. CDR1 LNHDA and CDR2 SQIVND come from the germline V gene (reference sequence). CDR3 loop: CASSYGGQGMNTEAFF. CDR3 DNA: TGTGCCAGTAGTTACGGGGGACAGGGTATGAACACTGAAGCTTTCTTT.

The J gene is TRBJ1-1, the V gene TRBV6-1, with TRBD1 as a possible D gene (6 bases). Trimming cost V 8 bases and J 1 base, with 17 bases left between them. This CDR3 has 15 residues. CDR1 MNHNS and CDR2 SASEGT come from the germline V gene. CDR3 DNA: TGTGCCAGCCGAAGAGGGGACACCAAGAACACTGAAGCTTTCTTT. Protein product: CASRRGDTKNTEAFF.

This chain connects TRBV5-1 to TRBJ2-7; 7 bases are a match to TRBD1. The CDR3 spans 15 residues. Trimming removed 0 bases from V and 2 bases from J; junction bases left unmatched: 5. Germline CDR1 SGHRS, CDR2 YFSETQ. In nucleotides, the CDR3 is TGCGCCAGCAGCTTGGTGACAGGGTACACCTACGAGCAGTACTTC. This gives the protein CASSLVTGYTYEQYF.

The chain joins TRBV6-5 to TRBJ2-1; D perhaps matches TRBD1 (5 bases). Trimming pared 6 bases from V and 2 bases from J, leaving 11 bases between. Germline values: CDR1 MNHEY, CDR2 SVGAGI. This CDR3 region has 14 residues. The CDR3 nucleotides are TGTGCCAGCAGAAGAGAGACAGCCTACAATGAGCAGTTCTTC. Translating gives CASRRETAYNEQFF.